This T cell receptor beta chain is drawn from a study of T cells in lung cancer brain metastases listed by TCRdb under 2018. Concerning the study at large: About 85% of the 20 patients had a history of tobacco use, with a median of about 36 pack-years. TCR beta CDR3 repertoires were compared between fully resected primary non-small cell lung cancers and paired brain metastases. Of the roughly 21 patients, eighteen received no interval therapy between resection of the primary and resection of the metastasis. An average DNA integrity number of 3 to 4.5 was found in both primary and metastatic specimens, and no significant difference was detected between sites. A median interval of roughly 370 days was observed between acquisition of the primary and brain metastasis specimens. A median age at first diagnosis of about 50 years was recorded for the patients, of whom about 9 were male and some twelve were female. The cohort comprised around 20 patients contributing 40 or so specimens, one primary lung lesion and one brain metastasis each. Study-level results and caveats: Most clones were specific to a single lesion, and paired lesions overlapped only to a limited degree (mean Morisita index 0.23). Brain metastases contained significantly fewer unique productive clones than the paired primaries (median approximately 1,500 versus 4,300). DNA fragmentation in the FFPE samples may have kept the complete infiltrating T cell repertoire from being retrieved. Effects of preoperative corticosteroids on T cell infiltration in brain metastases could not be controlled. In brain metastases, the ten most abundant clones accounted for a significantly larger fraction of the repertoire than in primaries, a finding that suggests clonal expansion.

Reading from cysteine to phenylalanine, the CDR3 counts 16 amino acids. The only DNA kept is the CDR3, 48 bases in frame from the first base. The germline V gene (reference sequence) sets CDR1 to LNHDA and CDR2 to SQIVND. V and J are truncated by 9 bases and 3 bases respectively, leaving an intervening sequence of 20 bases. Resection was performed in the patients for synchronous oligometastatic disease or for delayed recurrence of a solitary brain metastasis. To avoid including cancers other than NSCLC, any patient with a history of multiple malignancies was excluded. Tumor areas were macrodissected from roughly 5 deparaffinized roughly 10 um unstained sections, using marked H&E slides as a guide. All specimens were fixed in formalin and embedded in paraffin (FFPE). The AllPrep DNA/RNA FFPE Kit was used for extraction of genomic DNA. Between roughly 2 and 4.92 ug genomic DNA was input per sample, and equal DNA input was given to paired samples. TCR beta libraries were constructed with the immunoSEQ hsTCRbeta Kit, with multiplexed V and J gene primers used across two PCR steps. Pooled libraries, together with positive and negative controls, were sequenced on an Illumina MiSeq with a 100-cycle paired-end protocol. The original methods were these. Raw data were processed by the immunoSEQ vendor into normalized, annotated TCR beta repertoire reports. Richness was defined as unique clones by nucleotide sequence, and total richness was extrapolated with the iChao1 and Efron-Thisted estimators. To characterize and compare the paired lesions, the analysis used Pielou's evenness, Simpson's index, the proportional abundance of the top-ten clones, and the Morisita overlap index. TCRdb retrieved this table from immuneACCESS and kept in-frame rearrangements only. Not all clones are present; in checked studies, unresolved V genes account for under half, and no reason is known for the remainder. That table furnishes V, J and clone size, whereas the DNA furnished D and trimming. The sample yields approximately 3,500 clones; 80% to 90% were counted once. The ten biggest clones cover 5.2% of the sample.

Regarding this clone: What this receptor recognizes is not known. Per-base qualities were not stored, and no clone one base away is much larger.

The V and J segments used are TRBV19 and TRBJ2-2; the best D guess is TRBD2, with 5 bases matching. The sample comprised tumor tissue from the primary lung tumor. The cell subset or site label of this sample denotes: primary lung cancer lesion. The TCR originated in a woman in her forties or fifties with non-small cell lung cancer. In nucleotide form, the sequence is TGTGCCAGAGGCCAAAACCAGAAGGAGGACACCGGGGAGCTGTTTTTT. This is translated as CARGQNQKEDTGELFF.